Presented here are 9 T cell receptor beta chains from one specimen sequenced in a study of PD-L1 blockade in urothelial cancer. Time point defined: pretreatment peripheral blood. Sequenced by immunoSEQ multiplex PCR; TCRdb stores in-frame clones only, minus some. The data hold around 70,000 clones, with almost 90% observed a single time. Here the sequenced sample was PBMCs, taken around atezolizumab (anti-PD-L1) treatment. The receptors were gathered from a man between 65 and 85 years old with urothelial cancer.

The chain is built from TRBV9 and TRBJ1-5, with D possibly being TRBD1 (5 bases). There are 14 residues in the CDR3. The germline V gene has CDR1 SGDLS and CDR2 YYNGEE. V lost 4 bases, J lost 2 bases, and 10 bases lay in between. The CDR3: CASSPGGGNQPQHF. Written as DNA, the CDR3 is TGTGCCAGCAGCCCCGGGGGTGGCAATCAGCCCCAGCATTTT.

The chain is built from TRBV18 and TRBJ1-5; D is perhaps TRBD1 (6 bases). The CDR3 runs 16 residues. Trimming stripped 3 bases from V and 1 base from J, with 13 bases between. In germline, CDR1 is KGHSH, CDR2 LQKENI. CDR3 sequence: CASSPAGANSNQPQHF. DNA of the CDR3: TGTGCCAGCTCACCCGCGGGGGCGAACAGCAATCAGCCCCAGCATTTT.

This chain joins TRBV5-5 and TRBJ2-3; D not certain. This CDR3 spans 17 amino acids. Germline V lookup: CDR1 SGHKS, CDR2 YYEKEE (reference sequence). V was clipped by 0 bases and J by 1 base, with 15 bases between them. The CDR3 coding sequence is TGTGCCAGCAGCTTGGGGGCGTTACCACGTCGCACAGATACGCAGTATTTT. Amino acids: CASSLGALPRRTDTQYF.

The chain has TRBV5-1 and TRBJ1-3; 7 bases map to TRBD1. The CDR3 consists of 15 residues. Trimming removed 0 bases from V and 2 bases from J; junction bases left unmatched: 2. In germline, CDR1 is SGHRS, CDR2 YFSETQ. The CDR3 loop is CASSLEGAPGNTIYF. In DNA form, the CDR3 reads TGCGCCAGCAGCTTGGAGGGGGCGCCTGGAAACACCATATATTTT. Drawing the rest from reference TRBV5-1 and TRBJ1-3, the complete variable domain is KAGVTQTPRYLIKTRGQQVTLSCSPISGHRSVSWYQQTPGQGLQFLFEYFSETQRNKGNFPGRFSGRQFSNSRSEMNVSTLELGDSALYLCASSLEGAPGNTIYFGEGSWLTVV.

This chain joins TRBV14 and TRBJ1-5; the D is unclear. Germline V gene data show CDR1 as SGHDN and CDR2 as FVKESK. CDR3 length: 13 amino acids. The V end lost 1 base, the J end lost 6 bases, and 7 bases lay between the germline ends. CDR3 DNA sequence: TGTGCCAGCAGCCAAGGAGCCGGTCAGCCCCAGCATTTT. It specifies CASSQGAGQPQHF. Supplemented by reference TRBV14 and TRBJ1-5, the full variable domain reads EAGVTQFPSHSVIEKGQTVTLRCDPISGHDNLYWYRRVMGKEIKFLLHFVKESKQDESGMPNNRFLAERTGGTYSTLKVQPAELEDSGVYFCASSQGAGQPQHFGDGTRLSIL.

The chain carries TRBV28 and TRBJ2-7; 7 positions agree with TRBD1. Per the germline V gene, CDR1 is MDHEN and CDR2 is SYDVKM. This CDR3 is 13 amino acids long. V shed 6 bases, J shed 0 bases, and the junction held 2 bases outside the gene matches. The CDR3 loop reads CASRAGGSYEQYF. CDR3 sequence (DNA): TGTGCCAGCAGGGCAGGGGGCTCCTACGAGCAGTACTTC.

The chain is built from TRBV6-1 and TRBJ2-3; D perhaps matches TRBD2 (7 bases). Trimming took 4 bases from V and 0 from J, leaving 17 bases between them. Germline CDR1 reads MNHNS; CDR2 reads SASEGT. CDR3 length: 17 amino acids. In DNA, the CDR3 is TGTGCCAGCAGTGCCGAGGGGGGGAGTTCTAGCACAGATACGCAGTATTTT. Its protein is CASSAEGGSSSTDTQYF.

CDR3 loop: CASSLGLDAEEQFF. CDR3 bases: TGTGCCAGCTCATTGGGACTAGATGCTGAGGAGCAGTTCTTC. The V gene is TRBV18, the J gene TRBJ2-1, with 8 bases identical to TRBD2. V trimming: 5 bases; J trimming: 10 bases; junction bases outside the gene matches: 10. The length of the CDR3 is 14 residues. Looked up from germline, CDR1 is KGHSH and CDR2 is LQKENI.

This clone was counted once. J is TRBJ2-3 and V is TRBV9; the match to TRBD2 covers 12 bases. The CDR3 is made up of 16 amino acids. Germline-derived CDR1 and CDR2 are SGDLS and YYNGEE. V was clipped by 4 bases and J by 0 bases; unmatched bases: 3. The CDR3 region has the DNA TGTGCCAGCAGCCCCGGGACTAGCGGGAGCACAGATACGCAGTATTTT. Translated, it gives CASSPGTSGSTDTQYF.